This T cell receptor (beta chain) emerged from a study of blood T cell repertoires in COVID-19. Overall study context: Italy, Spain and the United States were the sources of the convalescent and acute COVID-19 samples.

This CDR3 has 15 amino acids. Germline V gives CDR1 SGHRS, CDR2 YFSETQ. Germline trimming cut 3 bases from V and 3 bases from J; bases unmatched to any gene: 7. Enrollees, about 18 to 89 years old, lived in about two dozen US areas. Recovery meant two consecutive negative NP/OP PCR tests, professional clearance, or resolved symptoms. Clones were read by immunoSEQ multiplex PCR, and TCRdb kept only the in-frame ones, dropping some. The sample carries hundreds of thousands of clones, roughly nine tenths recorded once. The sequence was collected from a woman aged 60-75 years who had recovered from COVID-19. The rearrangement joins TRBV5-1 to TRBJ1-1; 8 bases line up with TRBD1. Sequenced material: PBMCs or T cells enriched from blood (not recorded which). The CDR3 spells CASSWTTGADTEAFF. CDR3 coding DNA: TGCGCCAGCAGCTGGACGACAGGGGCAGACACTGAAGCTTTCTTT.